These 30 T cell receptor beta chains were sequenced from one sample in a study of shared clonotypes between healthy human individuals. Sequencing used immunoSEQ multiplex PCR; TCRdb keeps in-frame clones, though not all of them. The sample consists of 2 million to 2.5 million clones, more than 80% of them appearing once. The sequencing sample was made of naive CD4+ T cells from PBMCs. Subset specified: CD45RA+ positively selected. The receptors come from a man younger than 35 in good health. Some clones in this sample may be carry-over from other donors' samples.

V is TRBV7-2 and J is TRBJ1-2; D remains ambiguous. Trimming cost V 4 bases and J 2 bases, with 11 bases left between them. Germline V gene data show CDR1 as SGHTA and CDR2 as FQGNSA. CDR3 size: 14 residues. The CDR3 bases are TGTGCCAGCAGCTCCACGGCGGAGAACTATGGCTACACCTTC. Its protein is CASSSTAENYGYTF.

The chain combines TRBV4-2 with TRBJ2-3; possibly TRBD2 for D (6 bases). The V gene's germline CDR1 is LGHNA and CDR2 YNFKEQ. V was shortened by 10 bases and J by 2 bases, with 19 bases between the two germline ends. CDR3 length: 15 residues. CDR3 protein: CATRGASVHTDTQYF. The DNA for the CDR3 is TGTGCCACCCGAGGGGCTAGCGTACACACAGATACGCAGTATTTT.

This clone was counted once. The genes are TRBV4-2 and TRBJ2-7; 7 bases are shared with TRBD2. The CDR3 covers 17 residues. V lost 3 bases to trimming and J lost 4 bases; unmatched junction nucleotides: 15. From germline, CDR1 is LGHNA and CDR2 YNFKEQ. CDR3 in amino acids: CASSHPRGSPEGYEQYF. For the CDR3, the DNA is TGTGCCAGCAGCCATCCGCGGGGGAGCCCCGAAGGGTACGAGCAGTACTTC.

The chain joins TRBV6-5 to TRBJ1-4; a weak D match, TRBD1 (5 bases). Germline CDR1 is MNHEY and CDR2 is SVGAGI. V was pared by 3 bases and J by 8 bases, with 13 bases between. CDR3 length: 14 residues. This CDR3 reads CASSYKRGREKLFF. DNA of the CDR3: TGTGCCAGCAGTTATAAGAGGGGCCGAGAAAAACTGTTTTTT.

A remark on this clone: The sample holds other DNA sequences that translate to the same CDR3. J is TRBJ2-3 and V is TRBV5-1; D not resolved. The germline gives CDR1 SGHRS, CDR2 YFSETQ. The CDR3 runs to 14 residues. Trimming removed 0 bases at V and 6 bases at J, with 11 bases between. The CDR3 spells CASSLALLTDTQYF. The DNA for the CDR3 is TGCGCCAGCAGCTTGGCGTTGTTAACCGATACGCAGTATTTT. Based on the CDR3 plus reference TRBV5-1 and TRBJ2-3, the full variable domain is KAGVTQTPRYLIKTRGQQVTLSCSPISGHRSVSWYQQTPGQGLQFLFEYFSETQRNKGNFPGRFSGRQFSNSRSEMNVSTLELGDSALYLCASSLALLTDTQYFGPGTRLTVL.

The V call is TRBV9, the J call TRBJ1-2; 9 nucleotides align to TRBD1. Looked up from germline, CDR1 is SGDLS and CDR2 is YYNGEE. This CDR3 spans 17 amino acids. Losses at the gene ends were 4 bases for V and 5 bases for J; bases not matched to a gene: 15. CDR3 nucleotides: TGTGCCAGCAGCAAAACGGGACAGGGATCGTTTTGGTATGGCTACACCTTC. Its protein is CASSKTGQGSFWYGYTF.

Concerning this clone itself: One base away lies a much larger clone, so this may be a sequencing read error. Other DNA sequences in the same sample also yield this CDR3. The rearrangement links TRBV7-9 to TRBJ1-5; D possibly corresponds to TRBD1 (5 bases). Germline-derived CDR1 and CDR2 are SEHNR and FQNEAQ (reference sequence). With 5 bases removed from V and 7 bases from J, the gap between germline ends came to 9 bases. The CDR3 length is 12 residues. The CDR3 DNA is TGTGCCAGCAGCCGGGGGGACCAGCCCCAGCATTTT. The encoded protein is CASSRGDQPQHF.

The chain carries TRBV11-2 and TRBJ2-5; TRBD2 aligns across 12 bases. Per germline, CDR1 SGHAT and CDR2 FQNNGV. The junction had 9 bases not matched to a gene; V was cut back by 1 base and J by 0 bases. The CDR3 consists of 19 residues. CDR3 sequence reads: CASSLVRTSGTGYQETQYF. The CDR3 bases are TGTGCCAGCAGCTTAGTTAGGACTAGCGGGACCGGGTACCAAGAGACCCAGTACTTC.

V gene TRBV6-6 combines with J gene TRBJ1-3; tentative D call: TRBD1 (6 bases). The CDR3 sequence is 15 residues long. Deletions cut 7 bases from V and 3 bases from J, with 16 bases between. In germline, CDR1 is MNHNY, CDR2 SVGAGI (reference sequence). CDR3 nucleotide sequence: TGTGCCAGCACCCTGGGGGGGGCGCATGGAAACACCATATATTTT. Its protein product is CASTLGGAHGNTIYF.

As for this clone: Other DNA sequences in this sample translate to the same CDR3. CDR3 bases: TGCGCCAGCAGCTGGCAGGGATCCGAGACCCAGTACTTC. Translating gives CASSWQGSETQYF. This chain connects TRBV5-1 to TRBJ2-5, with D perhaps matching TRBD1 (5 bases). This CDR3 region has 13 residues. V lost 3 bases to trimming and J lost 5 bases, with 11 bases between them. Germline CDR1 SGHRS, CDR2 YFSETQ. Variable domain in full (rest from reference TRBV5-1 and TRBJ2-5): KAGVTQTPRYLIKTRGQQVTLSCSPISGHRSVSWYQQTPGQGLQFLFEYFSETQRNKGNFPGRFSGRQFSNSRSEMNVSTLELGDSALYLCASSWQGSETQYFGPGTRLLVL.

The chain carries TRBV30 and TRBJ2-2; 7 nucleotides match TRBD2. CDR1 and CDR2 (germline): GTSNPN, SVGIG (reference sequence). The V and J ends lost 0 bases and 5 bases, in that order; junction bases with no gene match: 15. The CDR3 runs to 18 residues. The CDR3 protein is CAWSVPRDYPSMTGELFF. CDR3 in DNA: TGTGCCTGGAGTGTCCCCCGGGACTACCCCTCGATGACCGGGGAGCTGTTTTTT.

This clone was seen a single time. The chain recombines TRBV30 with TRBJ1-4, with 9 positions matching TRBD1. Germline V gives CDR1 GTSNPN, CDR2 SVGIG (reference sequence). The CDR3 spans 15 residues. The ends lost 0 bases at V and 8 bases at J; junction bases unmatched: 7. The CDR3 is CAWSVLGTGFEKLFF. Written as DNA, the CDR3 is TGTGCCTGGAGTGTCCTCGGGACAGGGTTCGAAAAACTGTTTTTT.

The chain recombines TRBV7-9 with TRBJ2-1; D is undetermined. The germline gives CDR1 SEHNR, CDR2 FQNEAQ (reference sequence). Trimming took 4 bases from V and 12 from J, leaving 13 bases between them. This CDR3 spans 12 amino acids. The CDR3 bases are TGTGCCAGCAGCTCGCGATTCTTATGGCAGTTCTTC. It codes for CASSSRFLWQFF.

The chain has TRBV30 and TRBJ1-1; D unresolved. Looked up from germline, CDR1 is GTSNPN and CDR2 is SVGIG (reference sequence). This CDR3 has 13 residues. V lost 1 base to trimming and J lost 3 bases, with 9 bases between them. CDR3 sequence reads: CAWSADLDTEAFF. CDR3 DNA sequence: TGTGCCTGGAGTGCGGATTTAGACACTGAAGCTTTCTTT.

The gene calls are TRBV6-6 and TRBJ2-2; the match to TRBD1 covers 8 bases. The germline gives CDR1 MNHNY, CDR2 SVGAGI (reference sequence). This CDR3 has 15 amino acids. The J segment lost 5 bases and the V segment lost 2 bases, leaving 4 bases of the junction unmatched. In DNA form, the CDR3 reads TGTGCCAGCAGTTACCAGGGGGCATGGACCGGGGAGCTGTTTTTT. It specifies CASSYQGAWTGELFF.

The rearrangement uses TRBV6-1 and TRBJ1-2; D is possibly TRBD1 (5 bases). The length of the CDR3 is 14 residues. Germline V lookup: CDR1 MNHNS, CDR2 SASEGT. V was pared by 8 bases and J by 2 bases, with 15 bases between. The CDR3 nucleotides are TGTGCCAGCGTTACAGGCGATATCAACTATGGCTACACCTTC. Translated: CASVTGDINYGYTF.

This chain joins TRBV9 and TRBJ1-5; 7 bases map to TRBD1. The V and J ends lost 3 bases and 7 bases, in that order; junction bases with no gene match: 4. CDR3 size: 13 residues. CDR1 is SGDLS, CDR2 YYNGEE, per germline. The CDR3 DNA follows: TGTGCCAGCAGCGCGACAGGGTTCCAGCCCCAGCATTTT. The encoded protein is CASSATGFQPQHF.

The CDR3 DNA reads as TGTGCCAGCAGCTTCGAAGTAGATACGCAGTATTTT. Its protein product is CASSFEVDTQYF. The chain couples TRBV11-3 to TRBJ2-3; D gene ambiguous. The CDR3 has 12 amino acids. The V end lost 3 bases, the J end lost 5 bases, and 6 bases lay between the germline ends. Germline V CDR1 and CDR2: SGHNT, YENEEA.

This clone was counted once. J is TRBJ2-5 and V is TRBV29-1; D remains unclear. The V end was cut by 3 bases, the J end by 0 bases, with 8 bases between. The CDR3 length is 13 residues. In germline, CDR1 is SQVTM, CDR2 ANQGSEA. This CDR3 reads CSVDTEDQETQYF. DNA of the CDR3: TGCAGCGTTGATACGGAAGACCAAGAGACCCAGTACTTC. Combining the CDR3 with reference TRBV29-1 and TRBJ2-5 gives the whole variable domain SAVISQKPSRDICQRGTSLTIQCQVDSQVTMMFWYRQQPGQSLTLIATANQGSEATYESGFVIDKFPISRPNLTFSTLTVSNMSPEDSSIYLCSVDTEDQETQYFGPGTRLLVL.

J is TRBJ1-4 and V is TRBV30; 8 nucleotides line up with TRBD1. The J segment lost 8 bases and the V segment lost 8 bases, leaving 7 bases of the junction unmatched. The germline V gene has CDR1 GTSNPN and CDR2 SVGIG (reference sequence). This CDR3 has 12 amino acids. CDR3 sequence reads: CAGTGLREKLFF. CDR3 DNA: TGTGCCGGGACAGGCCTTCGGGAAAAACTGTTTTTT.

The rearrangement joins TRBV27 to TRBJ2-7, with D possibly being TRBD1 (6 bases). V was clipped by 7 bases and J by 5 bases, with 18 bases between them. CDR3 length: 14 residues. Germline CDR1 MNHEY, CDR2 SMNVEV (reference sequence). CDR3 residues: CASTRGGGWDEQYF. The CDR3 DNA follows: TGTGCCAGCACCCGAGGTGGGGGCTGGGACGAGCAGTACTTC.

J is TRBJ1-4 and V is TRBV4-3, with no clear D. The CDR3 contains 20 residues. In germline, CDR1 is LGHNA, CDR2 YSLEER. Trimming stripped 1 base from V and 2 bases from J, with 23 bases between. The CDR3 region is CASSQGLGWAGRGTNEKLFF. The DNA for the CDR3 is TGCGCCAGCAGCCAAGGGCTGGGGTGGGCTGGGCGTGGTACTAATGAAAAACTGTTTTTT.

The CDR3 loop reads CASSPVNREGKSNQPQHF. The CDR3 DNA reads TGTGCCAGCTCACCAGTCAACAGGGAAGGAAAGTCCAATCAGCCCCAGCATTTT. The chain combines TRBV18 with TRBJ1-5; possible D gene TRBD1, 6 bases. Germline lookup yields CDR1 KGHSH and CDR2 LQKENI. The CDR3 has 18 residues. V dropped 2 bases and J dropped 3 bases, with 20 bases sitting between them.

The CDR3 protein is CSVARSTGENEQYF. CDR3 bases: TGCAGCGTTGCCCGTTCTACAGGGGAGAACGAGCAGTACTTC. This chain links TRBV29-1 with TRBJ2-7; 7 bases align to TRBD1. This CDR3 region has 14 residues. V lost 4 bases, J lost 5 bases, and 11 bases stayed unmatched. Germline loops: CDR1 SQVTM, CDR2 ANQGSEA.

The chain couples TRBV28 to TRBJ2-7, with D perhaps matching TRBD1 (5 bases). This CDR3 contains 12 residues. The V end lost 5 bases, the J end lost 5 bases, and 10 bases lay between the germline ends. The germline V gene has CDR1 MDHEN and CDR2 SYDVKM. The CDR3 DNA reads TGTGCCAGCAGTCCTCCCAGGGACGAGCAGTACTTC. It codes for CASSPPRDEQYF.

The rearrangement joins TRBV5-1 to TRBJ2-7; the D call may be TRBD1 or TRBD2 (5 bases each). The germline V and J ends were trimmed by 4 bases and 7 bases, with 18 bases remaining between them. CDR1 and CDR2 from the germline V gene are SGHRS and YFSETQ. CDR3 length equals 14 residues. Here the CDR3 DNA reads TGCGCCAGCAGCGTTCAGGGACCTCCGGGGGAGCAGTACTTC. It is translated as CASSVQGPPGEQYF.

The V and J genes are TRBV11-2 and TRBJ2-3, with D possibly TRBD1 on 6 matching bases. V was cut by 5 bases and J by 7 bases, with 16 bases left in between. The CDR3 covers 14 residues. CDR1 is SGHAT, CDR2 FQNNGV, per germline. CDR3 sequence: CASSRQLTGYTQYF. CDR3 nucleotide sequence: TGTGCCAGCAGCCGGCAGCTCACAGGGTATACGCAGTATTTT.

This clone was seen only a few times. V and J are TRBV6-1 and TRBJ1-2, with 7 bases matching TRBD1. There are 12 residues in the CDR3. The germline V gene encodes CDR1 MNHNS and CDR2 SASEGT. V was pared by 7 bases and J by 7 bases, with 6 bases of the junction left unmatched. The CDR3 reads CASTMGQPGYTF. The CDR3 bases are TGTGCCAGCACTATGGGACAGCCTGGCTACACCTTC.

CDR3 DNA: TGTGCCAGCAGTGGCATACTAGCGGGAGACAATGAGCAGTTCTTC. As protein: CASSGILAGDNEQFF. The rearrangement joins TRBV25-1 to TRBJ2-1; TRBD2 aligns across 11 bases. V dropped 4 bases and J dropped 5; count of bases not matched to a gene: 4. Germline assignment: CDR1 MGHDK and CDR2 SYGVNS. This CDR3 spans 15 amino acids.

This chain uses TRBV6-1 with TRBJ1-5; perhaps TRBD1 as D (6 bases). Trimming left V 7 bases short and J 3 bases short, with 13 bases between. Germline CDR1 and CDR2: MNHNS and SASEGT. CDR3 length: 14 amino acids. CDR3 residues: CASILGQPNQPQHF. CDR3 sequence (DNA): TGTGCCAGCATCCTAGGACAGCCCAATCAGCCCCAGCATTTT.